Presented here are 11 T cell receptor beta chains from one specimen sequenced in a study of shared clonotypes between healthy human individuals. As defined, naive CD8 cells were CD45RO-negative and positively selected for CCR7, with terminally differentiated effector memory CD45RA+ cells excluded. The repertoire was sequenced with immunoSEQ multiplex PCR; TCRdb's copy has only in-frame clones and lacks some. Of about 2.2 million clones in the sample, roughly 91% are singletons; the top ten hold 1.5% to 2%. The specimen sequenced was naive CD8+ T cells from PBMCs. The receptors originated from a man aged 18 to 35 in good health. Some clones in this sample may be carry-over from other donors' samples.

In this sample, this clone turned up once. The sample carries other DNA sequences with the same CDR3. This sequence joins TRBV7-9 and TRBJ2-2; D is unresolved. The CDR3 length is 12 residues. Trimming took 6 bases from V and 6 from J, leaving 8 bases between them. Per germline, CDR1 SEHNR and CDR2 FQNEAQ (reference sequence). CDR3 region: CASSLGPGELFF. In nucleotides, the CDR3 is TGTGCCAGCAGTTTGGGTCCCGGGGAGCTGTTTTTT.

The chain employs TRBV27 and TRBJ2-7, with D maybe TRBD1 (5 bases). CDR3 length: 14 amino acids. CDR1 and CDR2 from the germline V gene are MNHEY and SMNVEV (reference sequence). V lost 3 bases and J lost 3, with 12 bases in between. The CDR3 DNA reads TGTGCCAGCAGTTTTGTAGGGGCACTCTACGAGCAGTACTTC. This translates into CASSFVGALYEQYF.

V and J are TRBV29-1 and TRBJ2-7, with TRBD2 as a possible D gene (6 bases). The CDR3 runs 13 residues. Germline V gives CDR1 SQVTM, CDR2 ANQGSEA. V lost 7 bases to trimming and J lost 10 bases, with 23 bases between them. The DNA of the CDR3 is TGCAGCGCCCGGCGCGGGGAGACGGGCCCTCAGTACTTC. It codes for CSARRGETGPQYF.

The chain is built from TRBV11-3 and TRBJ1-1; weak D call: TRBD1 (5 bases). Germline CDR1 reads SGHNT; CDR2 reads YENEEA. The CDR3 totals 14 residues. Trimming stripped 2 bases from V and 6 bases from J, with 13 bases between. This CDR3 reads CASSLSGRASEAFF. In nucleotides, the CDR3 is TGTGCCAGCAGCTTATCGGGCAGGGCCTCTGAAGCTTTCTTT.

On this clone itself: Other nucleotide sequences from this sample produce the same CDR3. CDR3 nucleotide sequence: TGTGCCAGCAGTTTCGTGGGGGTTGGTTCCTACGAGCAGTACTTC. Translated: CASSFVGVGSYEQYF. The gene calls are TRBV27 and TRBJ2-7; either TRBD1 or TRBD2 may fit D (5 bases each). V was shortened by 3 bases and J by 1 base, with 13 bases between the two germline ends. Germline values: CDR1 MNHEY, CDR2 SMNVEV (reference sequence). The length of the CDR3 is 15 residues.

The chain is built from TRBV4-1 and TRBJ2-3; 11 bases are shared with TRBD2. Germline trimming cut 3 bases from V and 0 bases from J; bases unmatched to any gene: 20. The germline V gene has CDR1 MGHRA and CDR2 YSYEKL. The CDR3 length is 22 residues. The CDR3 loop is CASSQYPSLGTSGSLSTDTQYF. Here the CDR3 DNA reads TGCGCCAGCAGCCAGTACCCATCCCTGGGAACTAGCGGGAGCTTGAGCACAGATACGCAGTATTTT.

V is TRBV9 and J is TRBJ2-6; a weak D match, TRBD1 (7 bases). Trimming stripped 2 bases from V and 4 bases from J, with 28 bases between. Germline loops: CDR1 SGDLS, CDR2 YYNGEE. This CDR3 has 21 amino acids. The CDR3 nucleotides read TGTGCCAGCAGCGTCCACCCCGGCGGGACAGCACCTAATGAAGGGGCCAACGTCCTGACTTTC. This sequence encodes CASSVHPGGTAPNEGANVLTF.

CDR3 nucleotide sequence: TGTGCCAGCAGCGGAGACAGCGTAATCTACGAGCAGTACTTC. It yields the protein CASSGDSVIYEQYF. The chain links TRBV7-2 to TRBJ2-7; TRBD1 might be the D (5 bases). There are 14 residues in the CDR3. Germline lookup yields CDR1 SGHTA and CDR2 FQGNSA. The ends were cut back, 5 bases at V and 3 bases at J, with 14 bases in the middle.

The chain carries TRBV7-8 and TRBJ2-7, with TRBD2 as a possible D gene (6 bases). V lost 3 bases and J lost 0, with 12 bases in between. Germline lookup yields CDR1 SGHVS and CDR2 FQNEAQ. CDR3 size: 15 residues. The CDR3 spells CASSLGTGSSYEQYF. CDR3 nucleotide sequence: TGTGCCAGCAGCTTGGGGACTGGGAGCTCCTACGAGCAGTACTTC.

The rearrangement joins TRBV29-1 to TRBJ1-4; 8 positions match TRBD1. The CDR3 has 16 residues. Per germline, CDR1 SQVTM and CDR2 ANQGSEA. The V segment lost 6 bases and the J segment 7 bases; nucleotides outside the gene matches: 16. CDR3 in amino acids: CSVGQAGGNLAEKLFF. CDR3 nucleotide sequence: TGCAGCGTGGGACAGGCGGGGGGTAATCTGGCTGAAAAACTGTTTTTT.

To note about this clone: The sample contains more than one DNA sequence encoding this CDR3. The chain carries TRBV27 and TRBJ2-7, with 9 bases identical to TRBD1. This CDR3 has 14 amino acids. V shed 3 bases, J shed 3 bases, and the junction held 3 bases outside the gene matches. Germline-derived CDR1 and CDR2 are MNHEY and SMNVEV (reference sequence). The CDR3 DNA is TGTGCCAGCAGTTTGGGACAGGGATTCTACGAGCAGTACTTC. This gives the protein CASSLGQGFYEQYF.